The clone carrying this T cell receptor beta chain has ten or more counts. RNA transcripts were the template for amplifying TCR beta CDR3 regions. RT-PCR in the first round (using the HTBI primer set) targeted the TCR CDR3. TCRdb itself ran the multiplex PCR reads through MiXCR, one entry per CDR3 protein. Here the sample spans roughly 290,000 distinct CDR3 sequences, 15% to 20% being singletons. This CDR3 region has 14 residues. CDR1 and CDR2 (germline): MNHEY, SMNVEV (reference sequence). Trimming left V 0 bases short and J 1 base short, with 7 bases between. The data belong to a study of T cells in Graves' hyperthyroidism and ophthalmopathy.

Sequenced sample: blood. V usage is TRBV27 and J usage is TRBJ2-7; no firm D call. The TCR originated in an older woman with Graves' ophthalmopathy. CDR3 amino acids: CASSLSFRSYEQYF. The DNA for the CDR3 is TGTGCCAGCAGTTTATCGTTTCGTTCCTACGAGCAGTACTTC.